A selection of T cell receptor beta chains follows, all from one sample in a study of blood T cells in healthy people across ages. Each CDR3 protein is one row after TCRdb ran MiXCR on the 5' RACE reads. This repertoire shows 800,000 to 1,000,000 distinct CDR3 sequences, 48% found once; its top ten account for about an eighth. The source material was blood. These receptors were collected from a man younger than 40 in good health. CDR3s include the opening cysteine and the closing phenylalanine or tryptophan. A D gene is named only where the DNA matches it firmly. Rows give clone size only sometimes, using once, few, many, or a class for an expanded clone.

CDR3aa,CDR3nt,j_gene,abundance,v_gene,d_gene
CASSQSSLNLAGEPYEQYF,TGCGCCAGCAGCCAATCGTCACTTAATCTAGCGGGGGAGCCCTACGAGCAGTACTTC,TRBJ2-7,once,TRBV4-1,TRBD2
CASSFVGGSYEQYF,TGTGCCAGCAGCTTCGTCGGGGGCTCCTACGAGCAGTACTTC,TRBJ2-7,few,TRBV7-9,.
CASSEGDRVYNEQFF,TGTGCCAGCTCCGAGGGGGACAGGGTCTACAATGAGCAGTTCTTC,TRBJ2-1,few,TRBV28,TRBD1
CASSPLVDEQFF,TGTGCCAGCAGCCCCCTTGTGGATGAGCAGTTCTTC,TRBJ2-1,few,TRBV6-2/TRBV6-3,.
CASSLILFERGGTDTQYF,TGTGCCAGCAGTCTAATCCTATTTGAGCGGGGAGGCACAGATACGCAGTATTTT,TRBJ2-3,.,TRBV12-3/TRBV12-4,TRBD2
CASSYGQGRPGDYEQYF,TGTGCCAGCAGTTACGGACAGGGGAGACCAGGGGACTACGAGCAGTACTTC,TRBJ2-7,.,TRBV6-2/TRBV6-3,TRBD1
CASSLDRFIYEQYF,TGCGCCAGCAGCTTGGACCGGTTCATCTACGAGCAGTACTTC,TRBJ2-7,once,TRBV5-1,.
CASSKVHEPLNYGYTF,TGTGCCAGCAGCAAAGTGCATGAGCCTCTAAACTATGGCTACACCTTC,TRBJ1-2,.,TRBV21-1,.
CASSVRGYEQYF,TGTGCCAGCAGTGTCCGGGGTTACGAGCAGTACTTC,TRBJ2-7,.,TRBV28,.
CASSYTGSSYGYTF,TGTGCCAGCAGCTATACAGGGAGCAGCTATGGCTACACCTTC,TRBJ1-2,.,TRBV6-5,.
CASRRSSSGEQFF,TGTGCCAGCAGGAGGAGTAGTTCCGGTGAGCAGTTCTTC,TRBJ2-1,many,TRBV2,.
CASSLGQFVPYEQYF,TGCGCCAGCAGCTTGGGGCAGTTCGTCCCCTACGAGCAGTACTTC,TRBJ2-7,few,TRBV5-1,.
CASSVARGGAYGYTF,TGTGCCAGCAGCGTAGCTCGTGGAGGAGCATATGGCTACACCTTC,TRBJ1-2,.,TRBV9,.
CASSLEGTSGVSYNEQFF,TGCGCCAGCAGCTTGGAAGGGACTAGCGGGGTTTCCTACAATGAGCAGTTCTTC,TRBJ2-1,.,TRBV5-1,TRBD2
CASSLPLHGTQYF,TGTGCCAGCAGTTTACCACTCCATGGTACGCAGTATTTT,TRBJ2-3,.,TRBV28,.
CASSPGDRGVYNEQFF,TGTGCCAGCAGTCCCGGGGACAGGGGAGTCTACAATGAGCAGTTCTTC,TRBJ2-1,few,TRBV12-3/TRBV12-4,TRBD1
CASSSAGVLNEQFF,TGTGCCAGCAGCTCAGCAGGGGTCCTAAATGAGCAGTTCTTC,TRBJ2-1,.,TRBV7-3,.
CASIEGGTLWDQYF,TGTGCCAGCATCGAGGGCGGGACATTATGGGACCAGTACTTC,TRBJ2-5,.,TRBV6-1,.
CSARQRGSYEQYF,TGCAGTGCTAGACAAAGAGGGTCCTACGAGCAGTACTTC,TRBJ2-7,.,TRBV20-1,.
CASRSPTGGESSVATNEKLFF,TGTGCCAGCAGATCACCGACAGGCGGAGAGTCCTCTGTTGCAACTAATGAAAAACTATTTTTT,TRBJ1-4,.,TRBV6-9,.
CASSLVGGKGTQYF,TGTGCCAGCAGCTTAGTCGGGGGGAAGGGAACGCAGTATTTT,TRBJ2-3,.,TRBV7-8,TRBD2
CASSDSMGYGYTF,TGTGCCAGCAGTGACTCGATGGGCTATGGCTACACCTTC,TRBJ1-2,.,TRBV6-5,.
CASSQLGGSYNSPLHF,TGTGCCAGCAGTCAACTTGGTGGCTCCTATAATTCACCCCTCCACTTT,TRBJ1-6,.,TRBV6-2/TRBV6-3,.
CASSPAGTPTYEQYF,TGCGCCAGCAGCCCGGCCGGGACTCCAACCTACGAGCAGTACTTC,TRBJ2-7,.,TRBV5-1,.
CASSLRGQGGTEAFF,TGTGCCAGCAGTTTGCGCGGGCAGGGAGGGACTGAAGCTTTCTTT,TRBJ1-1,few,TRBV27,.
CASSPSQGAEAFF,TGTGCCAGCAGTCCCTCACAGGGGGCGGAAGCTTTCTTT,TRBJ1-1,.,TRBV12-3/TRBV12-4,TRBD1
CAISEGLAPLEQYF,TGTGCCATCAGTGAGGGGCTAGCACCCCTCGAGCAGTACTTC,TRBJ2-7,.,TRBV10-3,.
CASSVRDWNNEQFF,TGTGCCAGCAGCGTCCGGGACTGGAACAATGAGCAGTTCTTC,TRBJ2-1,few,TRBV9,.
CSARVAGTGYEQFF,TGCAGTGCTAGAGTCGCCGGGACAGGGTATGAGCAGTTCTTC,TRBJ2-1,few,TRBV20-1,TRBD1
CASSYGSGGLFF,TGTGCCAGCAGTTACGGTAGCGGGGGACTGTTTTTT,TRBJ1-4,.,TRBV6-6,.
CASSQTGWADTQYF,TGTGCCAGCAGCCAAACAGGGTGGGCAGATACGCAGTATTTT,TRBJ2-3,few,TRBV9,.
CASSPGGQGIGEQYF,TGCGCCAGCAGCCCAGGGGGACAGGGGATTGGCGAGCAGTACTTC,TRBJ2-7,.,TRBV4-1,TRBD1
CASRGASRETQYF,TGTGCCAGCAGAGGGGCTTCGCGAGAGACCCAGTACTTC,TRBJ2-5,.,TRBV2,.
CASSEGWFNQPQHF,TGTGCCAGCAGTGAAGGGTGGTTCAATCAGCCCCAGCATTTT,TRBJ1-5,few,TRBV6-1,.
CSARTDMNTEAFF,TGCAGTGCCAGGACAGACATGAACACTGAAGCTTTCTTT,TRBJ1-1,.,TRBV20-1,.
CASSLLQGSTEAFF,TGTGCCAGCAGCTTACTACAGGGGAGCACTGAAGCTTTCTTT,TRBJ1-1,once,TRBV7-9,TRBD1
CASSLAGVEGGYTF,TGTGCCAGCAGCTTAGCAGGGGTTGAGGGGGGCTACACCTTC,TRBJ1-2,.,TRBV7-2,.
CASSSLDRVTYNEQFF,TGTGCCAGCAGTTCCCTTGACAGGGTTACCTACAATGAGCAGTTCTTC,TRBJ2-1,.,TRBV27,TRBD1
CASTFGVGTGLEAFF,TGTGCCAGCACCTTTGGTGTCGGGACAGGGTTGGAAGCTTTCTTT,TRBJ1-1,.,TRBV5-5,TRBD1
CASSNHLGNSGANVLTF,TGTGCCAGCAGCAACCACCTCGGGAACTCTGGGGCCAACGTCCTGACTTTC,TRBJ2-6,.,TRBV3-1,.
CASSLSRGGYNEQFF,TGTGCCAGCAGCCTCTCGCGGGGGGGGTACAATGAGCAGTTCTTC,TRBJ2-1,.,TRBV4-2,TRBD2
CASSPTGGNEQFF,TGTGCCAGCAGCCCCACAGGGGGGAATGAGCAGTTCTTC,TRBJ2-1,few,TRBV18,TRBD1
CAISDPGRGNNEQFF,TGTGCCATCAGTGATCCGGGACGGGGCAACAATGAGCAGTTCTTC,TRBJ2-1,many,TRBV10-3,.
CASWTGDTYEQYF,TGTGCCTCGTGGACAGGTGACACCTACGAGCAGTACTTC,TRBJ2-7,.,TRBV2,TRBD1
CASSQDWRGGRDTQYF,TGTGCCAGCAGCCAAGATTGGCGGGGGGGCCGTGATACGCAGTATTTT,TRBJ2-3,.,TRBV4-2,TRBD2
CSYTTRQDSYEQYF,TGCAGCTATACCACTAGACAGGACTCCTACGAGCAGTACTTC,TRBJ2-7,few,TRBV29-1,.
CASSYLAATDTQYF,TGTGCCAGCAGTTACCTAGCGGCCACAGATACGCAGTATTTT,TRBJ2-3,.,TRBV6-2/TRBV6-3,TRBD2
CASSEIPLSGANVLTF,TGTGCCAGCAGTGAGATACCCCTCTCTGGGGCCAACGTCCTGACTTTC,TRBJ2-6,.,TRBV2,.
CASSEESWGLLGAQETQYF,TGTGCCAGCAGTGAAGAAAGTTGGGGACTCCTTGGGGCACAAGAGACCCAGTACTTC,TRBJ2-5,.,TRBV6-1,.
CASSPDWVNNEQFF,TGTGCCAGCAGTCCGGACTGGGTTAACAATGAGCAGTTCTTC,TRBJ2-1,few,TRBV28,.
CASSKPGQGNSYEQYF,TGTGCCAGCAGCAAACCGGGACAGGGGAATTCCTACGAGCAGTACTTC,TRBJ2-7,.,TRBV6-2/TRBV6-3,TRBD1
CASSQRDLSYNEQFF,TGTGCCAGCAGCCAAAGGGATCTGTCCTACAATGAGCAGTTCTTC,TRBJ2-1,.,TRBV12-3/TRBV12-4,.
CASLGGSLNEKLFF,TGTGCCAGCCTCGGGGGGTCGCTTAATGAAAAACTGTTTTTT,TRBJ1-4,few,TRBV28,.
CASSEAELRNQPQHF,TGTGCCAGCAGTGAAGCGGAGCTCCGCAATCAGCCCCAGCATTTT,TRBJ1-5,.,TRBV6-1,.
CSAPHSPLGLRETQYF,TGCAGTGCTCCTCACTCCCCCTTGGGACTGAGGGAGACCCAGTACTTC,TRBJ2-5,.,TRBV20-1,.